Each of the 27 T cell receptor beta chains below was sequenced from the same sample in a study of T cells after yellow fever vaccination. MiXCR, applied by TCRdb to the 5' RACE reads, yields one record per CDR3 protein. The table includes 300,000 to 350,000 distinct CDR3 sequences, around 4.5% detected once. Here the sequenced sample was PBMCs, taken 15 days after the yellow fever booster vaccination. These receptors were collected from a man in his late teens or twenties who received the YFV17D yellow fever vaccine.

The table lists this clonotype with many counts. Here the CDR3 reads CASSPITSGRTGEQYF. Here the CDR3 DNA reads TGTGCCAGCTCACCGATAACTAGCGGGAGGACGGGGGAGCAGTACTTC. The rearrangement uses TRBV18 and TRBJ2-7; the match to TRBD2 covers 12 bases. The J segment lost 7 bases and the V segment lost 3 bases, leaving 10 bases of the junction unmatched. This CDR3 contains 16 residues. Germline V gene lookup returns CDR1 KGHSH and CDR2 LQKENI.

The rearrangement joins TRBV7-9 to TRBJ2-3, with TRBD2 identical over 9 bases. From germline, CDR1 is SEHNR and CDR2 FQNEAQ (reference sequence). The V and J ends lost 1 base and 0 bases, in that order; junction bases with no gene match: 8. CDR3 length equals 18 residues. Written as DNA, the CDR3 is TGTGCCAGCAGCTTAGGTCTAGCGGGGCGGCGTAGCACAGATACGCAGTATTTT. Translation: CASSLGLAGRRSTDTQYF.

The chain links TRBV9 to TRBJ2-1, with D possibly being TRBD1 or TRBD2 (5 bases each). There are 16 residues in the CDR3. V was shortened by 4 bases and J by 4 bases, with 18 bases between the two germline ends. The germline V gene has CDR1 SGDLS and CDR2 YYNGEE. DNA for the CDR3: TGTGCCAGCAGCTCGCAAGTTGGGGACCCTTACAATGAGCAGTTCTTC. It encodes CASSSQVGDPYNEQFF.

This clonotype was detected ten times or more. The chain links TRBV7-2 to TRBJ2-3, with 10 bases lining up with TRBD2. The CDR3 loop spans 16 amino acids. V trimming: 1 base; J trimming: 3 bases; junction bases outside the gene matches: 4. Looked up from germline, CDR1 is SGHTA and CDR2 is FQGNSA. CDR3 nucleotide sequence: TGTGCCAGCAGCTTAGTAAGCGGGGGGGCGACAGATACGCAGTATTTT. Translation gives CASSLVSGGATDTQYF.

This clonotype has a count of ten or more. The chain has TRBV2 and TRBJ2-2; the D gene is possibly TRBD1 (7 bases). Per the germline V gene, CDR1 is SNHLY and CDR2 is FYNNEI. V lost 8 bases, J lost 3 bases, and 22 bases lay in between. The CDR3 length is 17 residues. This CDR3 is CASLSMGQGGYTGELFF. The CDR3 DNA reads TGTGCCAGCCTATCAATGGGGCAGGGGGGATACACCGGGGAGCTGTTTTTT.

In its sample, this clonotype was seen many times. The chain recombines TRBV20-1 with TRBJ1-2; the match to TRBD1 covers 7 bases. This CDR3 has 12 amino acids. The V and J ends lost 5 bases and 7 bases, in that order; junction bases with no gene match: 7. CDR1 and CDR2 from the germline V gene are DFQATT and SNEGSKA (reference sequence). The CDR3: CSAVPGGSGYTF. For the CDR3, the DNA is TGCAGTGCTGTTCCAGGGGGAAGTGGCTACACCTTC.

This clonotype appeared many times. The chain combines TRBV4-3 with TRBJ2-3, with D maybe TRBD1 (8 bases). The V end was cut by 1 base, the J end by 4 bases, with 21 bases between. Germline CDR1 and CDR2: LGHNA and YSLEER. The CDR3 covers 18 residues. The CDR3 spells CASSQVTPNRGGADTQYF. The CDR3 nucleotides are TGCGCCAGCAGCCAAGTTACCCCTAACAGGGGGGGGGCAGATACGCAGTATTTT.

The chain links TRBV29-1 to TRBJ1-2, with TRBD1 matching over 7 bases. Germline V gene sequence: CDR1 SQVTM, CDR2 ANQGSEA. This CDR3 is 13 amino acids long. After removal of 6 bases from V and 2 bases from J, the junction contained 6 bases not matched to a gene. In DNA form, the CDR3 reads TGCAGCGTGGGGGGGACAGTCAACTATGGCTACACCTTC. Residues: CSVGGTVNYGYTF.

This clonotype has more than one count but fewer than ten. The J gene is TRBJ2-3, the V gene TRBV7-2; perhaps TRBD2 as D (5 bases). V lost 5 bases and J lost 5, with 14 bases in between. The germline V gene encodes CDR1 SGHTA and CDR2 FQGNSA. The CDR3 loop spans 14 amino acids. For the CDR3, the DNA is TGTGCCAGCAGCCCTCCCCCGGCGGGAGATACGCAGTATTTT. Translation: CASSPPPAGDTQYF.

The table lists this clonotype with many counts. The gene calls are TRBV12-3 or TRBV12-4 and TRBJ2-4; D is undetermined. Between the trimmed V and J ends, which lost 3 bases and 7 bases, there was a span of 13 bases. This CDR3 has 14 amino acids. Written as DNA, the CDR3 is TGTGCCAGCAGTTTGGGCCTCGAGTATAACATTCAGTACTTC. The encoded protein is CASSLGLEYNIQYF.

CDR3 sequence: CAWRNSGANVLTF. The CDR3 bases are TGTGCCTGGAGAAACTCTGGGGCCAACGTCCTGACTTTC. This sequence joins TRBV30 and TRBJ2-6; unclear D gene. The CDR3 consists of 13 residues. Germline-derived CDR1 and CDR2 are GTSNPN and SVGIG (reference sequence). V lost 3 bases and J 0 bases, leaving 3 bases between the germline ends.

V usage is TRBV29-1 and J usage is TRBJ2-1; D is uncertain. Per the germline V gene, CDR1 is SQVTM and CDR2 is ANQGSEA. The CDR3 sequence is 11 residues long. Trimming shortened V by 4 bases and J by 6 bases, and 7 bases separated the two germline ends. The CDR3 here is CSVGVLNEQFF. CDR3 in DNA: TGCAGCGTTGGGGTGCTCAATGAGCAGTTCTTC.

This clonotype has a handful of counts. The chain joins TRBV6-2 or TRBV6-3 to TRBJ2-1; possibly TRBD2 for D (6 bases). The CDR3 covers 17 residues. The V end was cut by 6 bases, the J end by 0 bases, with 18 bases between. Germline-derived CDR1 and CDR2 are MNHEY and SVGEGT. CDR3 residues: CASRGTRLTDSYNEQFF. CDR3 sequence (DNA): TGTGCCAGCAGGGGGACTCGGCTAACCGACTCCTACAATGAGCAGTTCTTC.

This clonotype was found many times. This chain joins TRBV7-9 and TRBJ1-1; no firm D call. V was cut by 5 bases and J by 5 bases, with 15 bases left in between. The CDR3 loop spans 14 amino acids. Germline lookup yields CDR1 SEHNR and CDR2 FQNEAQ (reference sequence). In DNA form, the CDR3 reads TGTGCCAGCAGCCCCCCCCTGGGCGGAACTGAAGCTTTCTTT. It codes for CASSPPLGGTEAFF.

This clonotype has ten or more counts. V and J are TRBV5-1 and TRBJ2-7; 13 bases fit TRBD2. The CDR3 extends over 16 amino acids. Germline CDR1 SGHRS, CDR2 YFSETQ. With 4 bases clipped from V and 4 bases from J, the junction kept 8 bases outside the gene matches. Written as DNA, the CDR3 is TGCGCCAGCAGCCTACTGACTAGCGGGGGGTTGTACGAGCAGTACTTC. Amino acids: CASSLLTSGGLYEQYF.

The table lists this clonotype with many counts. The CDR3 spells CASSFSGGDNEKLFF. As DNA, the CDR3 is TGTGCCAGCAGTTTCTCAGGAGGGGATAATGAAAAACTGTTTTTT. The J gene is TRBJ1-4, the V gene TRBV2, with D perhaps TRBD1 (5 bases). Germline-derived CDR1 and CDR2 are SNHLY and FYNNEI. The V and J ends lost 5 bases and 4 bases respectively, with 14 bases between them. This CDR3 has 15 residues.

This clonotype was detected ten times or more. The chain recombines TRBV9 with TRBJ1-4; 7 bases map to TRBD1. J gave up 8 bases and V 0 bases, and 7 bases lay outside the gene matches. Germline V gene sequence: CDR1 SGDLS, CDR2 YYNGEE. The CDR3 covers 15 residues. CDR3 in DNA: TGTGCCAGCAGCGTAGGGGGGGACAGTACAGAAAAACTGTTTTTT. Encoded protein: CASSVGGDSTEKLFF.

This chain joins TRBV6-5 and TRBJ1-6, with D possibly being TRBD1 (5 bases). In germline, CDR1 is MNHEY, CDR2 SVGAGI. The CDR3 extends over 15 amino acids. V was pared by 4 bases and J by 3 bases, with 10 bases between. The CDR3 bases are TGTGCCAGCAGTTTAACAGGATTCTATAATTCACCCCTCCACTTT. This translates into CASSLTGFYNSPLHF.

This clonotype turned up a few times. This chain's CDR3 is CASSQGQGSYEQFF. In nucleotides, the CDR3 is TGTGCCAGCAGCCAAGGGCAGGGAAGTTATGAGCAGTTCTTC. The gene calls are TRBV4-2 and TRBJ2-1, with D perhaps TRBD1 (5 bases). This CDR3 is 14 amino acids long. The germline V gene encodes CDR1 LGHNA and CDR2 YNFKEQ. V lost 1 base and J 8 bases, leaving 12 bases between the germline ends.

This clonotype occurred many times. The chain has TRBV18 and TRBJ2-7; 9 bases are shared with TRBD1. J gave up 4 bases and V 5 bases, and 6 bases lay outside the gene matches. The CDR3 runs 14 residues. Germline V gene lookup returns CDR1 KGHSH and CDR2 LQKENI. The CDR3, as DNA: TGTGCCAGCTCATCCGGACAGGGGTCTTACGAGCAGTACGTC. Its protein is CASSSGQGSYEQYV.

This clonotype was recorded many times. The V call is TRBV7-8, the J call TRBJ2-1; 10 bases fit TRBD1. The junction had 8 bases not matched to a gene; V was cut back by 5 bases and J by 4 bases. Germline CDR1 is SGHVS and CDR2 is FQNEAQ. The CDR3 runs to 16 residues. The CDR3 reads CASSIKRDRGYNEQFF. The CDR3 DNA reads TGTGCCAGCAGCATCAAGAGGGACAGGGGTTACAATGAGCAGTTCTTC.

This clonotype has at least ten counts. V is TRBV5-1 and J is TRBJ2-3; D may be TRBD1 (5 bases). Germline lookup yields CDR1 SGHRS and CDR2 YFSETQ. The length of the CDR3 is 12 residues. V lost 2 bases, J lost 6 bases, and 7 bases lay in between. CDR3 sequence reads: CASSLNRDTQYF. The CDR3 nucleotides are TGCGCCAGCAGCTTAAACAGGGATACGCAGTATTTT.

V gene TRBV4-3 combines with J gene TRBJ1-1; D remains ambiguous. The germline V gene has CDR1 LGHNA and CDR2 YSLEER. The CDR3 sequence is 13 residues long. The V end lost 8 bases, the J end lost 4 bases, and 14 bases lay between the germline ends. CDR3 DNA sequence: TGCGCCAGCGGGGATGAAGGTCGCACTGAAGCTTTCTTT. Its translation: CASGDEGRTEAFF.

This clonotype was detected a few times. This chain links TRBV5-1 with TRBJ2-5; D perhaps matches TRBD1 (5 bases). This CDR3 contains 14 residues. The germline V gene encodes CDR1 SGHRS and CDR2 YFSETQ. Deletions cut 0 bases from V and 3 bases from J, with 9 bases between. Written as DNA, the CDR3 is TGCGCCAGCAGCTTGGGACAGATCGAAGAGACCCAGTACTTC. Amino acids: CASSLGQIEETQYF.

This clonotype was found a few times. The chain carries TRBV12-3 or TRBV12-4 and TRBJ2-3; D is unclear. Trimming shortened V by 7 bases and J by 1 base, and 6 bases separated the two germline ends. This CDR3 has 12 residues. CDR3 in DNA: TGTGCCAGCACGGGCGGCACAGATACGCAGTATTTT. It translates to CASTGGTDTQYF.

This chain connects TRBV7-2 to TRBJ2-7; tentatively, D is TRBD2 (5 bases). The CDR3 is 15 residues long. CDR1 is SGHTA and CDR2 is FQGNSA in the germline V gene. The germline V and J ends were trimmed by 1 base and 3 bases, with 13 bases remaining between them. CDR3 loop: CASSLVVRGLYEQYF. The CDR3 bases are TGTGCCAGCAGCTTAGTGGTCCGTGGACTCTACGAGCAGTACTTC. The whole variable domain, filled in from reference TRBV7-2 and TRBJ2-7, reads GAGVSQSPSNKVTEKGKDVELRCDPISGHTALYWYRQSLGQGLEFLIYFQGNSAPDKSGLPSDRFSAERTGGSVSTLTIQRTQQEDSAVYLCASSLVVRGLYEQYFGPGTRLTVT.

This clonotype was counted a few times. The chain has TRBV20-1 and TRBJ2-5; 9 nucleotides match TRBD2. J lost 2 bases, V lost 3 bases, and 4 bases had no gene match. From germline, CDR1 is DFQATT and CDR2 SNEGSKA (reference sequence). The CDR3 contains 14 residues. The CDR3 DNA reads as TGCAGTGCTAGCGGGCTAGCGGGGCAAGAGACCCAGTACTTC. Translation: CSASGLAGQETQYF.